These 21 T cell receptor beta chains were all obtained from the same sample, sequenced in a study of T-cell memory formation after mild COVID-19. TCRdb ran MiXCR on the 5' RACE reads and lists one entry per CDR3 protein. The table has 300,000 to 400,000 distinct CDR3 sequences, approximately 21% seen once. Sample: PBMCs or a T cell subset sorted from them (not recorded which). The receptors originated from an adult woman who had mild COVID-19 (a few samples of this study predate the infection). Cell type and time point are not known.

The V and J genes are TRBV12-3 or TRBV12-4 and TRBJ2-2; D remains unclear. The V end was cut by 1 base, the J end by 4 bases, with 7 bases between. This CDR3 has 14 residues. The CDR3 reads CASSLGQTTGELFF. The DNA of the CDR3 is TGTGCCAGCAGTTTAGGGCAAACCACCGGGGAGCTGTTTTTT.

CDR3 coding DNA: TGTGCCTGGACTGCGGGGGATACGCAGTATTTT. Translated, it gives CAWTAGDTQYF. This rearrangement joins TRBV30 to TRBJ2-3; tentatively, D is TRBD2 (6 bases). V was clipped by 4 bases and J by 6 bases, with 8 bases between them. Germline V lookup: CDR1 GTSNPN, CDR2 SVGIG (reference sequence). This CDR3 region has 11 residues.

This clonotype occurred a few times. This chain uses TRBV24-1 with TRBJ1-2, with D hard to call. The CDR3 totals 15 residues. The germline gives CDR1 KGHDR, CDR2 SFDVKD. V shed 3 bases and J shed 7 bases, with 17 bases lying between them. Here the CDR3 DNA reads TGTGCCACCAGTGATCCCATGGTCCGGGTAGGTGGCTACACCTTC. Protein: CATSDPMVRVGGYTF.

This rearrangement joins TRBV12-3 or TRBV12-4 to TRBJ2-1, with 11 bases that match TRBD2. J gave up 5 bases and V 4 bases, and 1 base lay outside the gene matches. The CDR3 consists of 14 residues. The CDR3: CASSSLAGDNEQFF. Here the CDR3 DNA reads TGTGCCAGCAGTTCACTAGCGGGAGACAATGAGCAGTTCTTC.

CDR3 protein: CASGIGTPVDTQYF. CDR3 DNA: TGTGCCAGCGGGATCGGGACTCCTGTAGATACGCAGTATTTT. This chain joins TRBV2 and TRBJ2-3, with D possibly being TRBD2 (6 bases). Per germline, CDR1 SNHLY and CDR2 FYNNEI. Trimming shortened V by 8 bases and J by 5 bases, and 17 bases separated the two germline ends. The CDR3 sequence is 14 residues long.

The rearrangement uses TRBV4-3 and TRBJ2-1; 11 bases fit TRBD2. The V gene end was trimmed by 1 base and the J gene end by 7 bases; junction bases not matched to a gene: 9. Per germline, CDR1 LGHNA and CDR2 YSLEER. The CDR3 runs 17 residues. The CDR3 loop is CASSQGWVAGGANEQFF. CDR3 DNA: TGCGCCAGCAGCCAAGGCTGGGTAGCGGGAGGGGCGAATGAGCAGTTCTTC.

The chain links TRBV12-3 or TRBV12-4 to TRBJ1-5; no definite D call. Trimming left V 5 bases short and J 5 bases short, with 13 bases between. The CDR3 covers 14 residues. The CDR3 bases are TGTGCCAGCAGTGCTGGACGGTGGTATCAGCCCCAGCATTTT. It specifies CASSAGRWYQPQHF.

This clonotype turned up a few times. This chain links TRBV7-2 with TRBJ2-7; TRBD1 matches 7 bases. The CDR3 has 13 residues. Trimming took 5 bases from V and 7 from J; bases not matched to a gene: 8. Looked up from germline, CDR1 is SGHTA and CDR2 is FQGNSA. CDR3 nucleotides: TGTGCCAGCAGCCACGACAGGGTCGGTGAGCAGTACTTC. The encoded protein is CASSHDRVGEQYF.

In this sample, this clonotype turned up a few times. The V and J genes are TRBV12-3 or TRBV12-4 and TRBJ2-7, with D perhaps being TRBD1 or TRBD2 (5 bases each). The V and J ends lost 1 base and 5 bases respectively, with 12 bases between them. This CDR3 has 14 amino acids. CDR3 loop: CASSLDILGHEQYF. Here the CDR3 DNA reads TGTGCCAGCAGTTTAGACATCTTGGGACACGAGCAGTACTTC.

This chain joins TRBV7-2 and TRBJ2-1; TRBD2 agrees at 9 bases. V lost 1 base and J lost 4; bases outside the gene matches: 5. In germline, CDR1 is SGHTA, CDR2 FQGNSA. The CDR3 extends over 16 amino acids. Here the CDR3 reads CASSLGASGVYNEQFF. CDR3 nucleotides: TGTGCCAGCAGCTTAGGTGCTAGCGGGGTATACAATGAGCAGTTCTTC.

The chain links TRBV9 to TRBJ2-1; 10 bases line up with TRBD2. Losses at the gene ends were 3 bases for V and 5 bases for J; bases not matched to a gene: 5. This CDR3 contains 15 residues. In germline, CDR1 is SGDLS, CDR2 YYNGEE. The CDR3 nucleotides are TGTGCCAGCAGCGCGACTAGCGGGCCCCACAATGAGCAGTTCTTC. Its protein product is CASSATSGPHNEQFF.

This clonotype was found many times. The chain employs TRBV6-5 and TRBJ1-1; the match to TRBD1 covers 8 bases. The V and J ends lost 6 bases and 1 base, in that order; junction bases with no gene match: 4. CDR3 length: 14 amino acids. The V gene's germline CDR1 is MNHEY and CDR2 SVGAGI. The CDR3, as DNA: TGTGCCAGCAGCCCCGGACAGGGGAACACTGAAGCTTTCTTT. Its translation: CASSPGQGNTEAFF.

This clonotype was found a few times. V gene TRBV10-3 combines with J gene TRBJ2-1, with 8 positions matching TRBD2. V was clipped by 7 bases and J by 3 bases; unmatched bases: 5. CDR1 is ENHRY, CDR2 SYGVKD, per germline. There are 14 residues in the CDR3. The CDR3 DNA follows: TGTGCCATCACTCCGGGACTAGACTACAATGAGCAGTTCTTC. Its translation is CAITPGLDYNEQFF.

This chain links TRBV5-1 with TRBJ1-2, with D possibly TRBD1 on 6 matching bases. The germline gives CDR1 SGHRS, CDR2 YFSETQ. V lost 0 bases and J 8 bases, leaving 11 bases between the germline ends. This CDR3 region has 13 residues. In nucleotides, the CDR3 is TGCGCCAGCAGCTTGGAACAGGGAGGCGGCTACACCTTC. This codes for CASSLEQGGGYTF.

The rearrangement uses TRBV9 and TRBJ2-3; 9 bases match TRBD2. CDR1 and CDR2 from the germline V gene are SGDLS and YYNGEE. The CDR3 contains 14 residues. V was pared by 0 bases and J by 7 bases, with 3 bases of the junction left unmatched. In DNA form, the CDR3 reads TGTGCCAGCAGCGTAGCTCTAGCGGGGAATACGCAGTATTTT. Encoded protein: CASSVALAGNTQYF.

This clonotype was seen only a few times. V usage is TRBV29-1 and J usage is TRBJ2-1; 7 positions match TRBD1. Losses at the gene ends were 5 bases for V and 0 bases for J; bases not matched to a gene: 4. The CDR3 is made up of 14 amino acids. Germline lookup yields CDR1 SQVTM and CDR2 ANQGSEA. CDR3 protein: CSVPRDSSYNEQFF. CDR3 in DNA: TGCAGCGTTCCCCGGGACAGCTCCTACAATGAGCAGTTCTTC.

This clonotype was seen only a few times. The chain recombines TRBV18 with TRBJ2-7; D gene uncertain. There are 13 residues in the CDR3. Germline lookup yields CDR1 KGHSH and CDR2 LQKENI. V lost 3 bases to trimming and J lost 2 bases, with 8 bases between them. Written as DNA, the CDR3 is TGTGCCAGCTCACCGGGATTCCCCTACGAGCAGTACTTC. Translated: CASSPGFPYEQYF.

This clonotype has only a few counts. The chain recombines TRBV3-1 with TRBJ2-7; TRBD2 matches at 8 bases. Germline V gene data show CDR1 as LGHDT and CDR2 as YNNKEL (reference sequence). With V trimmed by 3 bases and J by 2 bases, 6 bases remained unmatched. The CDR3 loop spans 15 amino acids. DNA of the CDR3: TGTGCCAGCAGCCAGATAGCGGGGCAGACCTACGAGCAGTACTTC. This gives the protein CASSQIAGQTYEQYF.

The rearrangement links TRBV5-1 to TRBJ2-5, with no clear D. Germline V gene sequence: CDR1 SGHRS, CDR2 YFSETQ. The V end lost 1 base, the J end lost 7 bases, and 8 bases lay between the germline ends. The CDR3 extends over 12 amino acids. The DNA for the CDR3 is TGCGCCAGCAGCTTGAGCTGGGGGACCCAGTACTTC. This sequence encodes CASSLSWGTQYF.

CDR3 amino acids: CAWSEGRPGPQHF. The CDR3 DNA follows: TGTGCCTGGAGTGAGGGCAGACCGGGGCCCCAGCATTTT. The rearrangement uses TRBV30 and TRBJ1-5; D uncertain. The germline V gene encodes CDR1 GTSNPN and CDR2 SVGIG (reference sequence). V was trimmed by 1 base and J by 9 bases, leaving 13 bases between them. The CDR3 contains 13 residues.

This clonotype was detected only a few times. The genes are TRBV6-4 and TRBJ2-5, with TRBD2 identical over 8 bases. The junction had 8 bases not matched to a gene; V was cut back by 3 bases and J by 2 bases. The CDR3 totals 16 residues. Germline CDR1 MRHNA, CDR2 SNTAGT. Here the CDR3 reads CASSDNPGLDQETQYF. As DNA, the CDR3 is TGTGCCAGCAGTGATAATCCGGGACTAGATCAAGAGACCCAGTACTTC.